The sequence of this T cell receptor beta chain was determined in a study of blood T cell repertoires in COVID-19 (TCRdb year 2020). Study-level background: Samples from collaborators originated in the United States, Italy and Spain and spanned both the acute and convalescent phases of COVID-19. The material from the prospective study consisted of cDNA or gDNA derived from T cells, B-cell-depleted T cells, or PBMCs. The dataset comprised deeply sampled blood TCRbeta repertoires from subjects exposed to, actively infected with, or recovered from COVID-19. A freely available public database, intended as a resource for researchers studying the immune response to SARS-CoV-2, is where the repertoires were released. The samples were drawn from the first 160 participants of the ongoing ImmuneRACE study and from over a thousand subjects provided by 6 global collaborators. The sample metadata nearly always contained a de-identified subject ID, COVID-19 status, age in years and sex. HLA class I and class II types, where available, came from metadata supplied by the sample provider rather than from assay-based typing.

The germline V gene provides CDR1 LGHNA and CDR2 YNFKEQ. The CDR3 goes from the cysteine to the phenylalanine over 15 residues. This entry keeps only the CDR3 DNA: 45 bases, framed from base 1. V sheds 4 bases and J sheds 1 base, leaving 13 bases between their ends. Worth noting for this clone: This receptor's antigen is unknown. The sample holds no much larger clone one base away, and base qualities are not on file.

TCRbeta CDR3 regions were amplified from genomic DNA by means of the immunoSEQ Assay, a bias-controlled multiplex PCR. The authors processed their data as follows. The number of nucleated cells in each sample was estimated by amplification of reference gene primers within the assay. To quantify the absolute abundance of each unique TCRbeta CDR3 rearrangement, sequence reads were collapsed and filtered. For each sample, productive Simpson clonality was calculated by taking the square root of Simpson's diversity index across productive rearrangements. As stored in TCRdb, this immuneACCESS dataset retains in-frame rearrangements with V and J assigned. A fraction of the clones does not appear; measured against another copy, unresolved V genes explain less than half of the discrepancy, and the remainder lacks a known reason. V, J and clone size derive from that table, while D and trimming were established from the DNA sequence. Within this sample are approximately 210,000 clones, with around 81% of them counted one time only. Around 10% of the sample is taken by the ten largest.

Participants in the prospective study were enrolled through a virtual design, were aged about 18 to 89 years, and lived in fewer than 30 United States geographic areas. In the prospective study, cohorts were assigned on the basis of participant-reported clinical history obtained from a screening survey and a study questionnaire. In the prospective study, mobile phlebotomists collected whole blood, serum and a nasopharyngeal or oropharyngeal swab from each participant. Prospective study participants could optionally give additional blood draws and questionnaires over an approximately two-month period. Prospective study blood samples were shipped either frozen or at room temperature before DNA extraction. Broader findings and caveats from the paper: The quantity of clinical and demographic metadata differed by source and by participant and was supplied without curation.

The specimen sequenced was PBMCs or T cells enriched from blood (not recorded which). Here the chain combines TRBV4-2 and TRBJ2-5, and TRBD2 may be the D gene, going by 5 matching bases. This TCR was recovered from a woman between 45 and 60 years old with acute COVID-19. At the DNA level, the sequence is TGTGCCAGCAGCCCCGGGATGGGCCTCCAAGAGACCCAGTACTTC. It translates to CASSPGMGLQETQYF.